This record looks at one TCR beta chain sequence and its context. The data were produced by immunoSEQ multiplex PCR, yet TCRdb's version contains in-frame clones alone and is incomplete. The sample includes approximately 150,000 clones, 94% of them seen just once. The sample originates from a study of control samples from healthy donors and cancer patients. The germline V and J ends were trimmed by 1 base and 9 bases, with 7 bases remaining between them. The CDR3 runs to 12 residues. Germline V CDR1 and CDR2: SGHNT, YENEEA. The chain is built from TRBV11-3 and TRBJ1-3; D remains ambiguous. Sequencing used blood. This TCR came from a woman younger than 30 in good health. The CDR3 is CASSLGVSTIYF. The CDR3 nucleotides read TGTGCCAGCAGCTTAGGGGTCAGCACCATATATTTT.